The source of this TCR beta chain is a study of blood T cell repertoires in COVID-19. Per the original methods: It was from reference gene primer amplification that nucleated cell counts were estimated. Repertoires were generated with immunoSEQ multiplex PCR, while TCRdb's copy carries only in-frame clones and drops some. Clone size and V and J calls were adopted from that table, with D and trimming inferred from the DNA. The table shows about 75,000 clones, with around 88% occurring only once. Material: peripheral blood. This receptor was taken from a man older than 75 with COVID-19, enrolled during active disease.

The CDR3 DNA reads as TGCGCCAGCAGCCAAGATCCGGGTGGCAGGGGGAATGAAAAACTGTTTTTT. It yields the protein CASSQDPGGRGNEKLFF. The chain uses TRBV4-1 and TRBJ1-4; TRBD1 aligns across 7 bases. V dropped 0 bases and J dropped 5; count of bases not matched to a gene: 9. Germline-derived CDR1 and CDR2 are MGHRA and YSYEKL. The CDR3 runs to 17 residues.